The clone carrying this T cell receptor beta chain was seen a few times. Its antigen is not known. This record comes from a study of T cells in Graves' hyperthyroidism and ophthalmopathy. Study-wide points: Blood also carried most thyroid clonotypes expanded above 0.001. Ophthalmopathy was predicted by the model a median of about six months ahead of onset.

The CDR3 length is 12 residues. Germline V lookup: CDR1 DFQATT, CDR2 SNEGSKA (reference sequence). Trimming took off 5 bases at V and 8 bases at J, with 12 bases between the two ends. The source material, RNA transcripts, was used to amplify TCR beta CDR3 regions. First-round RT-PCR targeting the TCR CDR3 was performed with the HTBI primer set. MiXCR, applied by TCRdb to the multiplex PCR reads, yields one record per CDR3 protein. The sample includes fewer than 800,000 distinct CDR3 sequences, about a sixth of them seen just once. Graves' hyperthyroidism qualified as stable when ophthalmopathy did not progress within 18 months.

V is TRBV20-1 and J is TRBJ1-4, with D perhaps TRBD1 (5 bases). The receptor comes from a man in his late teens or twenties with Graves' hyperthyroidism. The sequencing input was blood. The CDR3 DNA is TGCAGTGCTGGGACCCTCGGGGAAAAACTGTTTTTT. It yields the protein CSAGTLGEKLFF.